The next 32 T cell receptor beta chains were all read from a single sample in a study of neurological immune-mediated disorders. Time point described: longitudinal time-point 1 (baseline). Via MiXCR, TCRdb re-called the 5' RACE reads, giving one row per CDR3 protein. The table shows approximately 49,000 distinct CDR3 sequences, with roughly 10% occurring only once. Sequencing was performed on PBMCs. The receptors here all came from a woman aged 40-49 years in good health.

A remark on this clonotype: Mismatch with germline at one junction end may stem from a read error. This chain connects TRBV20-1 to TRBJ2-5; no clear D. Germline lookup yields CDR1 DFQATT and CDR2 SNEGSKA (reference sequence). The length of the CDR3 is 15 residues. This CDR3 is CTARGSGMGLGTQYF. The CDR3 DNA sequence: TGCACTGCTAGAGGATCGGGCATGGGTCTTGGGACCCAGTACTTC.

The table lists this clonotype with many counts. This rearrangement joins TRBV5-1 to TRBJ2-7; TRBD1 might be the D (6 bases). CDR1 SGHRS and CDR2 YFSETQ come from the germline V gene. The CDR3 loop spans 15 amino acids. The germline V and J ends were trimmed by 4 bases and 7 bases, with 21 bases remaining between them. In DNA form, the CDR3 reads TGCGCCAGCAGCCAAACAGGGATGTCCGTGCGGGAGCAGTACTTC. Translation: CASSQTGMSVREQYF.

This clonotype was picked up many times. The CDR3 reads CSARDPWGLAGRYEQYF. In DNA, the CDR3 is TGCAGTGCTAGAGATCCCTGGGGCCTAGCGGGACGCTACGAGCAGTACTTC. The rearrangement uses TRBV20-1 and TRBJ2-7, with 9 positions matching TRBD2. The CDR3 spans 17 residues. Per germline, CDR1 DFQATT and CDR2 SNEGSKA (reference sequence). V gave up 0 bases and J gave up 3 bases; unmatched junction bases: 12.

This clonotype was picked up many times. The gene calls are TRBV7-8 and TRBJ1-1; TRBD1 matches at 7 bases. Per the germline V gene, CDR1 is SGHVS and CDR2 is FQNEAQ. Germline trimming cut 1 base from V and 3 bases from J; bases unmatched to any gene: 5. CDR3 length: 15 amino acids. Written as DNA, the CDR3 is TGTGCCAGCAGCTTAGGTGCAGGGGGGTACACTGAAGCTTTCTTT. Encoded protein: CASSLGAGGYTEAFF.

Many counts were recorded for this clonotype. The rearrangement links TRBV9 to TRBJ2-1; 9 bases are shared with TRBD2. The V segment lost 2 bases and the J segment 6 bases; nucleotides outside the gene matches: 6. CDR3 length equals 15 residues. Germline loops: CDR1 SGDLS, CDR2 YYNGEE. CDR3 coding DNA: TGTGCCAGCAGCGTCTCTCCTAGCGGGGTCAATGAGCAGTTCTTC. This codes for CASSVSPSGVNEQFF. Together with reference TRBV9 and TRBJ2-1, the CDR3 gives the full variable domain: DSGVTQTPKHLITATGQRVTLRCSPRSGDLSVYWYQQSLDQGLQFLIQYYNGEERAKGNILERFSAQQFPDLHSELNLSSLELGDSALYFCASSVSPSGVNEQFFGPGTRLTVL.

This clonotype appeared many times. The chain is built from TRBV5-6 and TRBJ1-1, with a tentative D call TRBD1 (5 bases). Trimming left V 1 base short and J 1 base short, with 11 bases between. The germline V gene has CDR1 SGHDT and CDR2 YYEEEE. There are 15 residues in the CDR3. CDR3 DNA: TGTGCCAGCAGCTTGCCGGCGGGGGGGAACACTGAAGCTTTCTTT. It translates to CASSLPAGGNTEAFF.

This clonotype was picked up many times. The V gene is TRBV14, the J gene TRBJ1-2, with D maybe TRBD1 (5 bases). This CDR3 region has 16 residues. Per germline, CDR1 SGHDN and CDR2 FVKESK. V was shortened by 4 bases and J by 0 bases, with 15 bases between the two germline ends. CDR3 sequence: CASSLGWGSANYGYTF. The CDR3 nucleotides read TGTGCCAGCAGCCTCGGTTGGGGCAGCGCTAACTATGGCTACACCTTC. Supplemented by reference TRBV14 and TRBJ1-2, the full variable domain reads EAGVTQFPSHSVIEKGQTVTLRCDPISGHDNLYWYRRVMGKEIKFLLHFVKESKQDESGMPNNRFLAERTGGTYSTLKVQPAELEDSGVYFCASSLGWGSANYGYTFGSGTRLTVV.

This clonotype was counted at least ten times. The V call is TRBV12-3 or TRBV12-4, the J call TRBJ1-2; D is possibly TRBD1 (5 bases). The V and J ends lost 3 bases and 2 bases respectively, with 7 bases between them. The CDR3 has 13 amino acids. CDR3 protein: CASSFDSNYGYTF. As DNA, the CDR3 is TGTGCCAGCAGTTTCGACAGCAACTATGGCTACACCTTC.

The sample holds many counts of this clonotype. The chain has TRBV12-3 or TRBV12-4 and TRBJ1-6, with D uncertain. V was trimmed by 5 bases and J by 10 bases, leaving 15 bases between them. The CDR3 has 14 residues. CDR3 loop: CASSKSTAGSPLHF. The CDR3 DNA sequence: TGTGCCAGCAGTAAATCGACTGCGGGGTCACCCCTCCACTTT.

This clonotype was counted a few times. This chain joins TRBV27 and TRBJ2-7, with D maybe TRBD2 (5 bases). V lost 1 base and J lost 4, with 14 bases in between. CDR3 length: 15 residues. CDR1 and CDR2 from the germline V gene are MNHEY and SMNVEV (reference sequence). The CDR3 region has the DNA TGTGCCAGCAGTTTATACTTAGGGAGTTCGTACGAGCAGTACTTC. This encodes CASSLYLGSSYEQYF.

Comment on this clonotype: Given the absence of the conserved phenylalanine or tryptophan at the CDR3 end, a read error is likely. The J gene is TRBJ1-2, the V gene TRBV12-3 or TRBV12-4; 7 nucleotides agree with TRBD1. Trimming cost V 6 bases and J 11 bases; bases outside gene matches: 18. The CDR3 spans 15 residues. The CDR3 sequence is CASSLQEGAFLGYTI. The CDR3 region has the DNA TGTGCCAGCAGCCTGCAGGAGGGGGCGTTCTTAGGATACACCATC.

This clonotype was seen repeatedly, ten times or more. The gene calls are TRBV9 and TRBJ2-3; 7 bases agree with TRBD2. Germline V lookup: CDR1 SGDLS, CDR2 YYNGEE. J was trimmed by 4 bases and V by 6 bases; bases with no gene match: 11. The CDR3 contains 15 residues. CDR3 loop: CASTRGDRVSDTQYF. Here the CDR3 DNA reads TGTGCCAGCACCCGGGGGGACCGGGTGTCAGATACGCAGTATTTT.

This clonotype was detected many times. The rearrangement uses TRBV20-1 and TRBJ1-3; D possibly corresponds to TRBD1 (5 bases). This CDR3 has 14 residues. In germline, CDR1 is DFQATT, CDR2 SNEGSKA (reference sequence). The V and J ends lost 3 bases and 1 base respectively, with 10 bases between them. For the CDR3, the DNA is TGCAGTGCTAGTCGCAGGGCATCTGGAAACACCATATATTTT. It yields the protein CSASRRASGNTIYF.

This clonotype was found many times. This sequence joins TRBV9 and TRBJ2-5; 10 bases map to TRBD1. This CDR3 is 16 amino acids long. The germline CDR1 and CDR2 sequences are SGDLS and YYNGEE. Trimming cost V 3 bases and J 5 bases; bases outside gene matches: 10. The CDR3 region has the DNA TGTGCCAGCAGCGCCTACACCGGGACAGGGGTCGAGACCCAGTACTTC. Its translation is CASSAYTGTGVETQYF.

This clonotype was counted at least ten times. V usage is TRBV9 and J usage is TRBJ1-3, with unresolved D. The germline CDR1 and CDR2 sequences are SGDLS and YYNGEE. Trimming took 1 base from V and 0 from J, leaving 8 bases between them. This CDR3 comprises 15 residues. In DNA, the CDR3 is TGTGCCAGCAGCGTAAGCTGGTACTCTGGAAACACCATATATTTT. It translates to CASSVSWYSGNTIYF.

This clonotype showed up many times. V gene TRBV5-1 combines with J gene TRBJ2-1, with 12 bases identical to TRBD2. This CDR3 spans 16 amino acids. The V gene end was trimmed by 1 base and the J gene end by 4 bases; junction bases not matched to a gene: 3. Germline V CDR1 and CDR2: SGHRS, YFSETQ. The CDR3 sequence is CASSLLTSGGYNEQFF. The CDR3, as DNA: TGCGCCAGCAGCTTGCTTACTAGCGGGGGGTACAATGAGCAGTTCTTC. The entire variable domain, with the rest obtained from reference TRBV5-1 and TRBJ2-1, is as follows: KAGVTQTPRYLIKTRGQQVTLSCSPISGHRSVSWYQQTPGQGLQFLFEYFSETQRNKGNFPGRFSGRQFSNSRSEMNVSTLELGDSALYLCASSLLTSGGYNEQFFGPGTRLTVL.

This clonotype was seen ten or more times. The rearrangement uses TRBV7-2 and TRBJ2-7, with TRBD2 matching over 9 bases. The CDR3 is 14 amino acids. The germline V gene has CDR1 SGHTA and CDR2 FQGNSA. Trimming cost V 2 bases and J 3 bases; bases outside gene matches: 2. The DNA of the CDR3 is TGTGCCAGCAGCTTAAGCGGGAGGCGCTACGAGCAGTACTTC. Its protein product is CASSLSGRRYEQYF.

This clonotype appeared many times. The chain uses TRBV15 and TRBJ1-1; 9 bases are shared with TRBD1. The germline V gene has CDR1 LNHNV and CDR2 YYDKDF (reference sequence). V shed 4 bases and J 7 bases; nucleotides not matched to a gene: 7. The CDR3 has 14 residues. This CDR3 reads CATSTGQGIGEAFF. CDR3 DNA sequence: TGTGCCACCAGCACCGGACAGGGGATAGGTGAAGCTTTCTTT. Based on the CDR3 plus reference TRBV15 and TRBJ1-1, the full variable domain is DAMVIQNPRYQVTQFGKPVTLSCSQTLNHNVMYWYQQKSSQAPKLLFHYYDKDFNNEADTPDNFQSRRPNTSFCFLDIRSPGLGDTAMYLCATSTGQGIGEAFFGQGTRLTVV.

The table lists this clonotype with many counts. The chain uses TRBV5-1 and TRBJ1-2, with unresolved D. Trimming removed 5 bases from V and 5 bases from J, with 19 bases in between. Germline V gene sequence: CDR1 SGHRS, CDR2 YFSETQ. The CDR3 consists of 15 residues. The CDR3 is CASRISRAASYGYTF. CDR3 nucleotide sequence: TGCGCCAGCAGGATCTCTCGGGCAGCAAGTTATGGCTACACCTTC.

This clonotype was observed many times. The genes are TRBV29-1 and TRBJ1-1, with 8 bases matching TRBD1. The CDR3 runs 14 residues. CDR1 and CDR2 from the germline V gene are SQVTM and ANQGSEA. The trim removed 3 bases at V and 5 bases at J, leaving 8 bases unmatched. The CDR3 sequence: CSVDPTGGGTEAFF. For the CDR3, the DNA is TGCAGCGTTGACCCTACAGGGGGGGGGACTGAAGCTTTCTTT.

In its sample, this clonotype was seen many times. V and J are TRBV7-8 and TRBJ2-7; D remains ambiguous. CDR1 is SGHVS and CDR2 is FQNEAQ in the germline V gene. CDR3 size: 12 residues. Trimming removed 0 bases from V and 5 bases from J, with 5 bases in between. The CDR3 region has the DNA TGTGCCAGCAGCTTAGCGGTTCACGAGCAGTACTTC. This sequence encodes CASSLAVHEQYF.

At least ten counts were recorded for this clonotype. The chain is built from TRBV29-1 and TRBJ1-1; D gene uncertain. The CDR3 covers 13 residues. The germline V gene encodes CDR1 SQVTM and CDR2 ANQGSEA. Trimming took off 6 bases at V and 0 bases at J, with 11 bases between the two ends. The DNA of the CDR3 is TGCAGCGTATTCAGGCGCCTGAACACTGAAGCTTTCTTT. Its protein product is CSVFRRLNTEAFF.

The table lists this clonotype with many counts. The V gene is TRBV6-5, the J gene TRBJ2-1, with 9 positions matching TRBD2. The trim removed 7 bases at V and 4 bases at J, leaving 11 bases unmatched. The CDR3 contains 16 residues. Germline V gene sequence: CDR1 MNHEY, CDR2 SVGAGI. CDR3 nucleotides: TGTGCCAGCAAGATGAGCGGGCTAGCGGGGTACAATGAGCAGTTCTTC. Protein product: CASKMSGLAGYNEQFF.

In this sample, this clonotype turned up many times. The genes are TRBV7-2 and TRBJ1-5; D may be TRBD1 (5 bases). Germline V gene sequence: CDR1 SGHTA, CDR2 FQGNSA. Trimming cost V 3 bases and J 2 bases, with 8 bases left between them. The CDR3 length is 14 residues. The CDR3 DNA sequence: TGTGCCAGCAGCTTGGGGGGTGGCAATCAGCCCCAGCATTTT. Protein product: CASSLGGGNQPQHF.

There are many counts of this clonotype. Here the CDR3 DNA reads TGTGCCAGCACCTTGTGGGGGGGCTATGGCTACACCTTC. It translates to CASTLWGGYGYTF. V gene TRBV12-3 or TRBV12-4 combines with J gene TRBJ1-2; the D gene is possibly TRBD1 (5 bases). V shed 7 bases and J shed 4 bases, with 13 bases lying between them. The CDR3 contains 13 residues.

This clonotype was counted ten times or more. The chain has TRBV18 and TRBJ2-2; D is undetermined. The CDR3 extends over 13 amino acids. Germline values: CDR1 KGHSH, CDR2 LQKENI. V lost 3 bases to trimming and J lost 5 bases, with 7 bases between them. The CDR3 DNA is TGTGCCAGCTCACCTTGGAAAACCGGGGAGCTGTTTTTT. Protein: CASSPWKTGELFF.

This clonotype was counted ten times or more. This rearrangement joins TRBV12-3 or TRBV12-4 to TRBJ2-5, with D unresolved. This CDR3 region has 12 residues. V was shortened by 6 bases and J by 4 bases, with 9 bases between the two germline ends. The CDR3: CASSLTGETQYF. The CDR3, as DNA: TGTGCCAGCAGCCTTACCGGAGAGACCCAGTACTTC.

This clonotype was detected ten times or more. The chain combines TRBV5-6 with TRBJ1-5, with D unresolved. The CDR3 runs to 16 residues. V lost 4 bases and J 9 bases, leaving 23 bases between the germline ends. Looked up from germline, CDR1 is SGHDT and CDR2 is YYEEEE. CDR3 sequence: CASSRWRGLSDRPQHF. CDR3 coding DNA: TGTGCCAGCAGCCGTTGGCGGGGATTATCAGATCGGCCCCAGCATTTT.

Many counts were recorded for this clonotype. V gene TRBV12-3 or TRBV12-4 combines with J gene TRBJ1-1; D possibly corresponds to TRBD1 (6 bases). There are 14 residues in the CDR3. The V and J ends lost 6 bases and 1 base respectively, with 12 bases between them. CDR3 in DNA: TGTGCCAGCAGCTTATCGGACAGGAACACTGAAGCTTTCTTT. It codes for CASSLSDRNTEAFF.

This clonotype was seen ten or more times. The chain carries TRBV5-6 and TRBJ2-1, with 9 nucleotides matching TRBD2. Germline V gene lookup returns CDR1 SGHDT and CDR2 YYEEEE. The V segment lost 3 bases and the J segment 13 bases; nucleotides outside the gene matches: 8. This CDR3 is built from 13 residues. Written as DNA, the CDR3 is TGTGCCAGCAGCTGGACGACTAGCGGCCTTCAGTTCTTC. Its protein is CASSWTTSGLQFF.

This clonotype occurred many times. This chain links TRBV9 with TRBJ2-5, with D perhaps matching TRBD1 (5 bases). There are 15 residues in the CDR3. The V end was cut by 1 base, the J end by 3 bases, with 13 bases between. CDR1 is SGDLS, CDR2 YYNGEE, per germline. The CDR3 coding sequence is TGTGCCAGCAGCGTATGGGTAGGGGCGGAAGAGACCCAGTACTTC. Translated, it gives CASSVWVGAEETQYF.

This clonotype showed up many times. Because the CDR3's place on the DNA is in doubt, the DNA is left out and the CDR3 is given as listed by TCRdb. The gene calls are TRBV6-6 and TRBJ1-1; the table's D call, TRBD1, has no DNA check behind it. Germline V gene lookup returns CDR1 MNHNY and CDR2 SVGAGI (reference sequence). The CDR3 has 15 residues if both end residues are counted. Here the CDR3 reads CASSSSTGGGSGAFF.